This entry lists 26 T cell receptor beta chains sequenced from one sample in a study of blood T cell repertoires in COVID-19. Clones were read by immunoSEQ multiplex PCR, and TCRdb kept only the in-frame ones, dropping some. The sample consists of under 300,000 clones, around four fifths of them appearing once. What was sequenced was peripheral blood. Source of these receptors: a man under 40 who had recovered from COVID-19.

The V call is TRBV6-5, the J call TRBJ1-5; D gene ambiguous. Per the germline V gene, CDR1 is MNHEY and CDR2 is SVGAGI. This CDR3 has 15 residues. Trimming pared 7 bases from V and 2 bases from J, leaving 15 bases between. The chain's CDR3 is CASIRLWGGNQPQHF. CDR3 nucleotides: TGTGCCAGCATCCGTCTATGGGGAGGCAATCAGCCCCAGCATTTT.

The genes are TRBV28 and TRBJ2-2, with 9 bases matching TRBD1. Germline-derived CDR1 and CDR2 are MDHEN and SYDVKM. Losses at the gene ends were 5 bases for V and 4 bases for J; bases not matched to a gene: 11. This CDR3 region has 17 residues. In DNA form, the CDR3 reads TGTGCCAGCAGTCCGAATACAGGGGGCGCGGGCACCGGGGAGCTGTTTTTT. It specifies CASSPNTGGAGTGELFF.

The rearrangement links TRBV6-5 to TRBJ2-7; no reliable D call. There are 12 residues in the CDR3. Trimming pared 4 bases from V and 7 bases from J, leaving 11 bases between. Germline V gives CDR1 MNHEY, CDR2 SVGAGI. As DNA, the CDR3 is TGTGCCAGCAGTTTTTATGGCGGAGAGCAGTACGTC. It codes for CASSFYGGEQYV.

The chain has TRBV5-1 and TRBJ2-6, with a weak D call TRBD1 (5 bases). Germline CDR1 SGHRS, CDR2 YFSETQ. V was pared by 7 bases and J by 1 base, with 9 bases between. The CDR3 is made up of 14 amino acids. CDR3 in amino acids: CASQGESGANVLTF. CDR3 coding DNA: TGCGCCAGCCAAGGGGAATCTGGGGCCAACGTCCTGACTTTC.

A word on this clone: Other nucleotide sequences in the sample specify the same CDR3. The chain employs TRBV2 and TRBJ1-5; D unresolved. There are 15 residues in the CDR3. V was trimmed by 4 bases and J by 3 bases, leaving 13 bases between them. CDR1 is SNHLY, CDR2 FYNNEI, per germline. The CDR3 coding sequence is TGTGCCAGCAGTGGGACTTCAAACCCCAATCAGCCCCAGCATTTT. The encoded protein is CASSGTSNPNQPQHF.

This clone was counted a single time. The chain joins TRBV7-3 to TRBJ1-3; perhaps TRBD1 as D (5 bases). V gave up 5 bases and J gave up 3 bases, with 8 bases separating them. In germline, CDR1 is SGHTA, CDR2 FQGTGA. CDR3 length: 13 residues. CDR3: CASSQGFGNTIYF. CDR3 bases: TGTGCCAGCAGCCAGGGTTTTGGAAACACCATATATTTT.

The chain employs TRBV18 and TRBJ2-5; D remains unclear. Looked up from germline, CDR1 is KGHSH and CDR2 is LQKENI. V gave up 2 bases and J gave up 2 bases, with 9 bases separating them. There are 14 residues in the CDR3. CDR3 region: CASSPNYAQETQYF. CDR3 sequence (DNA): TGTGCCAGCTCACCAAACTACGCTCAAGAGACCCAGTACTTC. The whole variable domain, filled in from reference TRBV18 and TRBJ2-5, reads NAGVMQNPRHLVRRRGQEARLRCSPMKGHSHVYWYRQLPEEGLKFMVYLQKENIIDESGMPKERFSAEFPKEGPSILRIQQVVRGDSAAYFCASSPNYAQETQYFGPGTRLLVL.

This chain uses TRBV2 with TRBJ1-5; D is uncertain. This CDR3 has 17 residues. CDR1 and CDR2 (germline): SNHLY, FYNNEI. V was clipped by 0 bases and J by 4 bases, with 16 bases between them. The CDR3 sequence is CASSEALGRYGNQPQHF. Written as DNA, the CDR3 is TGTGCCAGCAGTGAAGCGCTTGGCAGGTATGGGAATCAGCCCCAGCATTTT. The full variable domain, in which reference TRBV2 and TRBJ1-5 provide the parts outside the CDR3, is EPEVTQTPSHQVTQMGQEVILRCVPISNHLYFYWYRQILGQKVEFLVSFYNNEISEKSEIFDDQFSVERPDGSNFTLKIRSTKLEDSAMYFCASSEALGRYGNQPQHFGDGTRLSIL.

This clone was observed a handful of times. The gene calls are TRBV11-2 and TRBJ2-1; D is perhaps TRBD2 (6 bases). With 5 bases removed from V and 4 bases from J, the gap between germline ends came to 6 bases. CDR1 is SGHAT, CDR2 FQNNGV, per germline. The CDR3 has 12 residues. The CDR3 protein is CASSREYNEQFF. CDR3 nucleotides: TGTGCCAGCAGCCGGGAGTACAATGAGCAGTTCTTC.

The chain links TRBV19 to TRBJ2-1; possibly TRBD2 for D (5 bases). The V and J ends lost 7 bases and 0 bases respectively, with 10 bases between them. The germline CDR1 and CDR2 sequences are LNHDA and SQIVND (reference sequence). The CDR3 spans 14 residues. CDR3 amino acids: CASNSDFSYNEQFF. The CDR3, as DNA: TGTGCCAGTAATTCGGACTTCTCCTACAATGAGCAGTTCTTC.

In its sample, this clone was seen once. The J gene is TRBJ1-2, the V gene TRBV29-1; 9 bases are shared with TRBD1. Losses at the gene ends were 6 bases for V and 7 bases for J; bases not matched to a gene: 0. Germline CDR1 is SQVTM and CDR2 is ANQGSEA. This CDR3 is built from 10 residues. CDR3 in amino acids: CSVGQGGYTF. CDR3 nucleotide sequence: TGCAGCGTGGGACAGGGTGGCTACACCTTC.

The rearrangement joins TRBV18 to TRBJ2-5; 9 positions agree with TRBD2. The length of the CDR3 is 14 residues. J was trimmed by 5 bases and V by 3 bases; bases with no gene match: 4. The V gene's germline CDR1 is KGHSH and CDR2 LQKENI. CDR3 sequence: CASSPGLARETQYF. CDR3 DNA: TGTGCCAGCTCACCGGGACTAGCTAGGGAGACCCAGTACTTC.

The CDR3 spells CAISESGQENSPLHF. In nucleotides, the CDR3 is TGTGCCATCAGTGAGTCTGGACAGGAAAATTCACCCCTCCACTTT. The J gene is TRBJ1-6, the V gene TRBV10-3; 7 bases line up with TRBD1. Germline V lookup: CDR1 ENHRY, CDR2 SYGVKD. V shed 0 bases, J shed 7 bases, and the junction held 3 bases outside the gene matches. This CDR3 is built from 15 residues.

CDR3 DNA sequence: TGTGCCAGCAGTTTTGGGAGGGGGAATTCACCCCTCCACTTT. Translating it yields CASSFGRGNSPLHF. The chain is built from TRBV28 and TRBJ1-6, with a weak D call TRBD1 (6 bases). Trimming left V 3 bases short and J 7 bases short, with 10 bases between. Germline V lookup: CDR1 MDHEN, CDR2 SYDVKM. CDR3 size: 14 residues.

This rearrangement joins TRBV11-3 to TRBJ1-5; 8 nucleotides align to TRBD1. Germline lookup yields CDR1 SGHNT and CDR2 YENEEA. V was pared by 7 bases and J by 2 bases, with 7 bases of the junction left unmatched. The CDR3 sequence is 15 residues long. CDR3 sequence reads: CASTRQGYGNQPQHF. DNA for the CDR3: TGTGCCAGCACCCGACAGGGGTATGGCAATCAGCCCCAGCATTTT.

This clone was recorded once. This chain uses TRBV9 with TRBJ1-1; D may be TRBD1 (5 bases). V lost 4 bases, J lost 1 base, and 8 bases lay in between. Germline V gene lookup returns CDR1 SGDLS and CDR2 YYNGEE. This CDR3 region has 13 residues. CDR3 bases: TGTGCCAGCAGCAAGCAGGGGAACACTGAAGCTTTCTTT. Amino acids: CASSKQGNTEAFF.

V and J are TRBV4-2 and TRBJ2-2; D perhaps matches TRBD2 (5 bases). Germline V lookup: CDR1 LGHNA, CDR2 YNFKEQ. The CDR3 loop spans 16 amino acids. Deletions cut 0 bases from V and 6 bases from J, with 14 bases between. The CDR3 nucleotides are TGTGCCAGCAGCCAAGATTGGCGAGGGTTTCCCGGGGAGCTGTTTTTT. Translation: CASSQDWRGFPGELFF.

CDR3 sequence: CASSQVSAGENNEQFF. The CDR3 DNA sequence: TGTGCCAGCAGCCAAGTTTCGGCGGGCGAGAACAATGAGCAGTTCTTC. V and J are TRBV3-1 (or the pseudogene TRBV3-2) and TRBJ2-1, with D possibly matching TRBD2 (5 bases). Germline V gene lookup returns CDR1 LGHDT and CDR2 YNNKEL (reference sequence). V lost 1 base and J lost 5, with 15 bases in between. This CDR3 comprises 16 residues.

This clone is a singleton in its sample. The J gene is TRBJ1-1, the V gene TRBV5-1; D is perhaps TRBD1 (6 bases). CDR3 length: 16 residues. Germline values: CDR1 SGHRS, CDR2 YFSETQ. V was pared by 4 bases and J by 0 bases, with 16 bases between. CDR3 amino acids: CASSLYPGGLNTEAFF. In DNA, the CDR3 is TGCGCCAGCAGCCTTTACCCCGGGGGGCTGAACACTGAAGCTTTCTTT.

This clone was observed once. V and J are TRBV28 and TRBJ2-1; 8 bases align to TRBD2. Looked up from germline, CDR1 is MDHEN and CDR2 is SYDVKM. The CDR3 extends over 14 amino acids. The J segment lost 2 bases and the V segment lost 10 bases, leaving 7 bases of the junction unmatched. The CDR3 reads CAIKPGGAYNEQFF. In DNA, the CDR3 is TGTGCCATAAAGCCGGGGGGGGCCTACAATGAGCAGTTCTTC.

The V and J genes are TRBV7-8 and TRBJ2-5, with 10 bases fitting TRBD2. V shed 0 bases, J shed 4 bases, and the junction held 5 bases outside the gene matches. This CDR3 comprises 16 residues. Per germline, CDR1 SGHVS and CDR2 FQNEAQ. CDR3 coding DNA: TGTGCCAGCAGCTTAGCGGGGCTAGCGGGGGTAGAGACCCAGTACTTC. This codes for CASSLAGLAGVETQYF. The variable domain in full, with the rest retrieved from reference TRBV7-8 and TRBJ2-5, is GAGVSQSPRYKVAKRGQDVALRCDPISGHVSLFWYQQALGQGPEFLTYFQNEAQLDKSGLPSDRFFAERPEGSVSTLKIQRTQQEDSAVYLCASSLAGLAGVETQYFGPGTRLLVL.

This clone was seen only a few times. Within the sample, other DNA sequences also encode this same CDR3. This CDR3 is CASSLDGQGYGYTF. As DNA, the CDR3 is TGCGCCAGCAGCTTGGATGGTCAGGGATATGGCTACACCTTC. The chain joins TRBV5-1 to TRBJ1-2, with a tentative D call TRBD1 (5 bases). This CDR3 contains 14 residues. V was pared by 0 bases and J by 5 bases, with 11 bases between. The germline V gene has CDR1 SGHRS and CDR2 YFSETQ.

The chain uses TRBV24-1 and TRBJ2-5, with D perhaps matching TRBD1 (6 bases). CDR1 is KGHDR, CDR2 SFDVKD, per germline. The ends were cut back, 9 bases at V and 4 bases at J, with 17 bases in the middle. This CDR3 has 14 amino acids. In DNA form, the CDR3 reads TGTGCCACCCAGAAAGCAGGGGTGGGAGAGACCCAGTACTTC. Amino acids: CATQKAGVGETQYF.

The chain employs TRBV11-2 and TRBJ2-1, with a possible D match to TRBD2 (5 bases). This CDR3 is 15 amino acids long. V was shortened by 0 bases and J by 6 bases, with 12 bases between the two germline ends. CDR1 is SGHAT, CDR2 FQNNGV, per germline. In DNA form, the CDR3 reads TGTGCCAGCAGCTTAGAATGGGTCGAGGGCAATGAGCAGTTCTTC. Translated: CASSLEWVEGNEQFF.

This chain connects TRBV5-1 to TRBJ1-1; D gene uncertain. This CDR3 is built from 13 residues. The V gene lost 2 bases and the J gene lost 1 base, with 6 bases spanning the gap. Germline-derived CDR1 and CDR2 are SGHRS and YFSETQ. The CDR3 sequence: CASSFNKNTEAFF. The CDR3 region has the DNA TGCGCCAGCAGCTTTAACAAGAACACTGAAGCTTTCTTT.

The CDR3 coding sequence is TGTGCCAGCAGGGGGTCGGGGCGGGGAGCAGATACGCAGTATTTT. Translated, it gives CASRGSGRGADTQYF. V gene TRBV6-6 combines with J gene TRBJ2-3, with D possibly being TRBD2 (6 bases). V lost 6 bases and J lost 4, with 17 bases in between. CDR3 size: 15 residues. Germline V lookup: CDR1 MNHNY, CDR2 SVGAGI (reference sequence).